The subject of this entry is one T cell receptor (beta chain). Its antigen remains unidentified. This sample stems from a study of cytomegalovirus exposure and HLA in healthy donors. Whole-study results and caveats: 87-base-pair reads could not separate some V segments, including TRBV6-2 and TRBV6-3. Reports credit the classifier with highly specific, highly sensitive diagnosis of cytomegalovirus status.

CDR3 length: 15 amino acids. J was trimmed by 7 bases and V by 2 bases; bases with no gene match: 5. The germline gives CDR1 SNHLY, CDR2 FYNNEI. The PCR ran on 60 Vbeta and 13 Jbeta primers. This table comes from immunoSEQ multiplex PCR, and its TCRdb copy is limited to in-frame clones, with some not included. Of 110,000 or so clones listed, about four fifths are singletons. The V gene is TRBV2, the J gene TRBJ2-5, with 12 bases lining up with TRBD2. The TCR sequence derives from a man aged 25 to 45 in good health and CMV-seronegative. Sequencing was performed on PBMCs. The CDR3 region is CASSERLAGGRTQYF. CDR3 DNA: TGTGCCAGCAGTGAAAGGCTAGCGGGGGGGAGGACCCAGTACTTC.